One and the same sample provided the 6 T cell receptor beta chains below, sequenced in a study of identical twins. TCRdb itself ran the 5' RACE reads through MiXCR, one entry per CDR3 protein. The data contain 420,000 or so distinct CDR3 sequences, about 18% of them singletons. The material sequenced was naive T cells sorted from blood. The receptors derive from a man aged 45-65 years in good health.

J is TRBJ1-1 and V is TRBV20-1; TRBD1 matches 10 bases. The CDR3 runs 15 residues. Germline V gives CDR1 DFQATT, CDR2 SNEGSKA (reference sequence). V gave up 3 bases and J gave up 5 bases; unmatched junction bases: 9. CDR3 DNA: TGCAGTGCTAGCTTCGGGACAGGGGCTCGTACTGAAGCTTTCTTT. It yields the protein CSASFGTGARTEAFF.

The chain joins TRBV11-1 to TRBJ2-5; 15 nucleotides line up with TRBD2. The germline V gene encodes CDR1 SGHAT and CDR2 FQDESV (reference sequence). V lost 2 bases, J lost 5 bases, and 12 bases stayed unmatched. The CDR3 is 19 amino acids. Written as DNA, the CDR3 is TGTGCCAGCAGCTTACTGGGGACTAGCGGGGGGTACCTCCTGGAGACCCAGTACTTC. It encodes CASSLLGTSGGYLLETQYF.

This clonotype occurred a few times. The V gene is TRBV5-1, the J gene TRBJ2-3, with 9 bases identical to TRBD1. The CDR3 totals 15 residues. J lost 6 bases, V lost 1 base, and 6 bases had no gene match. CDR1 and CDR2 (germline): SGHRS, YFSETQ. CDR3 nucleotides: TGCGCCAGCAGCTTGATAGCACAGGGGGCGGATACGCAGTATTTT. Translating it yields CASSLIAQGADTQYF.

This sequence joins TRBV7-9 and TRBJ2-7; a possible D gene is TRBD2 (6 bases). V was shortened by 2 bases and J by 3 bases, with 17 bases between the two germline ends. CDR3 size: 16 residues. Germline values: CDR1 SEHNR, CDR2 FQNEAQ (reference sequence). The CDR3 DNA is TGTGCCAGCAGCTTAACGGTCGGGGGATCGGGCTACGAGCAGTACTTC. This gives the protein CASSLTVGGSGYEQYF.

This clonotype appeared many times. The J gene is TRBJ2-1, the V gene TRBV15; 9 bases are shared with TRBD1. Germline values: CDR1 LNHNV, CDR2 YYDKDF (reference sequence). This CDR3 has 16 amino acids. V trimming: 5 bases; J trimming: 8 bases; junction bases outside the gene matches: 13. CDR3 amino acids: CATSSPRRDRAHEQFF. The CDR3 nucleotides are TGTGCCACCAGCTCCCCACGCCGGGACAGGGCACATGAGCAGTTCTTC.

This clonotype was detected ten times or more. V and J are TRBV20-1 and TRBJ2-2; D is possibly TRBD1 (6 bases). Germline V gives CDR1 DFQATT, CDR2 SNEGSKA (reference sequence). Trimming stripped 6 bases from V and 13 bases from J, with 24 bases between. CDR3 size: 14 residues. The CDR3 is CSAYGQPYFQGLFF. CDR3 sequence (DNA): TGCAGTGCCTACGGACAGCCTTATTTTCAGGGGCTGTTTTTT.